The entry below describes one TCR beta chain. This sample is drawn from a study of blood T cell repertoires in COVID-19. Original methodology: From reference gene primer amplification, estimates of nucleated cell counts were derived. Some clones are missing from TCRdb's copy, which holds only in-frame ones; the method was immunoSEQ multiplex PCR. The D gene and trimming were derived from the DNA, and the V and J assignments and clone size from that table. The sample yields some 83,000 clones, around 80% seen once. The sequencing sample was made of peripheral blood. The receptor's source is a man aged 55 to 70 with active or convalescent COVID-19.

CDR3: CASSLDRDGYTF. The CDR3 coding sequence is TGCGCCAGCAGCCTGGACAGGGATGGCTACACCTTC. The chain joins TRBV5-1 to TRBJ1-2; TRBD1 matches at 8 bases. From germline, CDR1 is SGHRS and CDR2 YFSETQ. The CDR3 is 12 amino acids. The V segment lost 4 bases and the J segment 6 bases; nucleotides outside the gene matches: 2.